This entry features one T cell receptor beta chain sequence. Antigen: not known. The germline CDR1 and CDR2 sequences are LNHDA and SQIVND (reference sequence). CDR3 length: 14 residues. Deletions cut 6 bases from V and 0 bases from J, with 11 bases between. This sample is drawn from a study of cytomegalovirus exposure and HLA in healthy donors. Study-wide findings and caveats: Donor immune exposure was known only as CMV serostatus. Per a prior analysis, the majority of TCR beta V segments were productive roughly 87% or roughly 30% of the time.

The PCR ran on 60 Vbeta and 13 Jbeta primers. Source study methods: Some 10 million of 75 million to 85 million unique TCR beta chains were shared, per a later count. Sequencing was performed with immunoSEQ multiplex PCR; in TCRdb, only in-frame clones are kept and a portion is missing. That table is the source of V, J and clone size, and D and trimming were worked out from the DNA. Of 150,000 to 200,000 clones in the sample, roughly 75% are singletons; the top ten hold 1.5% to 2%. The specimen was PBMCs. The TCR originated in a woman in her thirties in good health and CMV-seronegative. J is TRBJ1-2 and V is TRBV19; no definite D call. Here the CDR3 DNA reads TGTGCCAGTAGGTTACAGAGATCTAACTATGGCTACACCTTC. This codes for CASRLQRSNYGYTF.